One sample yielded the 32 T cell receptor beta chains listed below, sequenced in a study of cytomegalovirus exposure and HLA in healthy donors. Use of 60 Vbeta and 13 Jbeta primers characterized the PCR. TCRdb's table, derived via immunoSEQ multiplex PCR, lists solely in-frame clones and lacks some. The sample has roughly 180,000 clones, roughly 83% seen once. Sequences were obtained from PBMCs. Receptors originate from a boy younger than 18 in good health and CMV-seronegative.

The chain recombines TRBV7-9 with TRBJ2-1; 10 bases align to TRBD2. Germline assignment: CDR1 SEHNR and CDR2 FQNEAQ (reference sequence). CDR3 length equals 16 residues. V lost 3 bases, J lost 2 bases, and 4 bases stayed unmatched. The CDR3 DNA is TGTGCCAGCAGCTTCCTAGCGGGAGTTACCTACAATGAGCAGTTCTTC. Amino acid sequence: CASSFLAGVTYNEQFF.

The CDR3 loop reads CASSPAPAGGSYGYTF. CDR3 nucleotides: TGTGCCAGCAGCCCAGCCCCGGCGGGGGGCTCCTATGGCTACACCTTC. V and J are TRBV13 and TRBJ1-2; a possible D gene is TRBD1 (6 bases). Trimming took off 5 bases at V and 4 bases at J, with 20 bases between the two ends. Germline assignment: CDR1 PRHDT and CDR2 FYEKMQ (reference sequence). CDR3 size: 16 residues.

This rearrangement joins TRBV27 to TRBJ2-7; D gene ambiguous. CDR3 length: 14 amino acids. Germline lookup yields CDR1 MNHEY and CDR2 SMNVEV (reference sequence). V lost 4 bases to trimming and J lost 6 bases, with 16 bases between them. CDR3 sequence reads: CASSSPLRSGEQYF. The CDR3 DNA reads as TGTGCCAGCAGTTCCCCTCTGCGCTCTGGCGAGCAGTACTTC.

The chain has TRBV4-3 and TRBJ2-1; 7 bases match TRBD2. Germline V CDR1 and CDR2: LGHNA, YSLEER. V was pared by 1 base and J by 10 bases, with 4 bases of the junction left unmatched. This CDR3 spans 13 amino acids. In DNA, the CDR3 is TGCGCCAGCAGCCAAGGGGAGGGGTGGGAGCAGTTCTTC. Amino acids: CASSQGEGWEQFF.

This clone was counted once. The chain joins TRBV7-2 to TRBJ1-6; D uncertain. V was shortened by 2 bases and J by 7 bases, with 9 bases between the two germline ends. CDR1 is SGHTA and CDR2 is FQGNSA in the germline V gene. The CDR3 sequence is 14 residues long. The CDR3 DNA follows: TGTGCCAGCAGCTTATCAGGAGGGAATTCACCCCTCCACTTT. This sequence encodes CASSLSGGNSPLHF.

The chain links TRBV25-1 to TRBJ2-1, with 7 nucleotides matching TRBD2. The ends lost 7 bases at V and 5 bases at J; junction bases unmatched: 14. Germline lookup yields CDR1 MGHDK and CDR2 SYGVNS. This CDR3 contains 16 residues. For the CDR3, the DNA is TGTGCCAGCACCACATGGGGGGAGGGAGTGAACAATGAGCAGTTCTTC. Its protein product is CASTTWGEGVNNEQFF.

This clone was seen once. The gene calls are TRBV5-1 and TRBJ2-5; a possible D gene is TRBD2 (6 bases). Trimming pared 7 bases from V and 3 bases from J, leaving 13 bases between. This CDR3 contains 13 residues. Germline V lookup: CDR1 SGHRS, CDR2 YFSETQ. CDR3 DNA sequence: TGCGCCAGCCAAAGGACGGGAGAAGAGACCCAGTACTTC. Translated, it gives CASQRTGEETQYF.

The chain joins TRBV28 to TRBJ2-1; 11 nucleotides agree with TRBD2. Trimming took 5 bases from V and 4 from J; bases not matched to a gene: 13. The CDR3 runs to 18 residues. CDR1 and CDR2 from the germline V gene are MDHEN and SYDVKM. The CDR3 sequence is CASSLSKPGLAEYNEQFF. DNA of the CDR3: TGTGCCAGCAGTCTGTCAAAGCCGGGACTAGCGGAATACAATGAGCAGTTCTTC.

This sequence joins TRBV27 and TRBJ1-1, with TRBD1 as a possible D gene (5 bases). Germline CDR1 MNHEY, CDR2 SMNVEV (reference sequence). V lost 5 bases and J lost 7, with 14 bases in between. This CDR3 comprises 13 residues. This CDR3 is CASSITGGSEAFF. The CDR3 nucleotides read TGTGCCAGCAGTATAACCGGGGGTAGTGAAGCTTTCTTT.

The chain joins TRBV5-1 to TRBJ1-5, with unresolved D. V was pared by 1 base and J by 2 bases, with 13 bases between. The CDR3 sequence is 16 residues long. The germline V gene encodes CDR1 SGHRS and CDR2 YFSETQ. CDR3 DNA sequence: TGCGCCAGCAGCTTGTTCGGAGAGGGAGGCAATCAGCCCCAGCATTTT. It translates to CASSLFGEGGNQPQHF.

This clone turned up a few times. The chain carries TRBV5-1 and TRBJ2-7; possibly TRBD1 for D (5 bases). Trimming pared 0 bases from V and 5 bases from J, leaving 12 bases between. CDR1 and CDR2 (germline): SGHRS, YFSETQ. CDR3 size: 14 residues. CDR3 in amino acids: CASSLEGIGDEQYF. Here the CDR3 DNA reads TGCGCCAGCAGCTTGGAGGGGATTGGGGACGAGCAGTACTTC.

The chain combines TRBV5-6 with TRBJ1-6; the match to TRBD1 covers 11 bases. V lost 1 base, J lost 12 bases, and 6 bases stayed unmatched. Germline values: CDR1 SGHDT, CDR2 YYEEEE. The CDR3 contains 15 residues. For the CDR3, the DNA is TGTGCCAGCAGCTTGCGGACAGGGGGCGGTGTACCCCTCCACTTT. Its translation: CASSLRTGGGVPLHF.

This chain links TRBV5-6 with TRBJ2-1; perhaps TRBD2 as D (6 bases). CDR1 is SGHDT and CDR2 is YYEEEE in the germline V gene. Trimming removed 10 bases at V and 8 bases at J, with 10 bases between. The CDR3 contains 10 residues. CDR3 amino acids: CAGRSDEQFF. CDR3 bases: TGTGCCGGGAGGAGCGATGAGCAGTTCTTC.

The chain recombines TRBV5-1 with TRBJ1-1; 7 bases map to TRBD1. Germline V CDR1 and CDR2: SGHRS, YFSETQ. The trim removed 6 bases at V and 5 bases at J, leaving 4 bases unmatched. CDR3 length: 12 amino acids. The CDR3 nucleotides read TGCGCCAGCAAATTGACAGGGACTGAAGCTTTCTTT. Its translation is CASKLTGTEAFF.

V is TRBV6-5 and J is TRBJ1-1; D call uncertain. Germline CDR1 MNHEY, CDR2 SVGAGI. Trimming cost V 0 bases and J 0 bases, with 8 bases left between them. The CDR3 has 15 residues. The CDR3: CASSYSSVLNTEAFF. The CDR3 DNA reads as TGTGCCAGCAGTTACTCGAGTGTGCTGAACACTGAAGCTTTCTTT.

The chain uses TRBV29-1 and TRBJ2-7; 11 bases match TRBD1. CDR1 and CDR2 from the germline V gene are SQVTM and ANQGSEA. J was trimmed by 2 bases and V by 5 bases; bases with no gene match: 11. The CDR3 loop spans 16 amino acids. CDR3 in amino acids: CSVWDRGAPLTYEQYF. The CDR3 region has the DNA TGCAGCGTTTGGGACAGGGGGGCCCCCCTTACCTACGAGCAGTACTTC.

The DNA of the CDR3 is TGCAGTGCTAGGACTGGGAGGGAGCAGTACTTC. It encodes CSARTGREQYF. The chain is built from TRBV20-1 and TRBJ2-7; a possible D gene is TRBD2 (6 bases). This CDR3 has 11 amino acids. Trimming cost V 3 bases and J 7 bases, with 10 bases left between them. CDR1 is DFQATT and CDR2 is SNEGSKA in the germline V gene (reference sequence).

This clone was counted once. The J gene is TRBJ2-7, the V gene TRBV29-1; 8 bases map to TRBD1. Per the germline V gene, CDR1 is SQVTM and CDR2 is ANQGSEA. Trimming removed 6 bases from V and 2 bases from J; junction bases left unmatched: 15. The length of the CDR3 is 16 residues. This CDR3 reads CSVTDRGPNDPYEQYF. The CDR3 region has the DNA TGCAGCGTGACCGACAGGGGTCCCAACGATCCCTACGAGCAGTACTTC.

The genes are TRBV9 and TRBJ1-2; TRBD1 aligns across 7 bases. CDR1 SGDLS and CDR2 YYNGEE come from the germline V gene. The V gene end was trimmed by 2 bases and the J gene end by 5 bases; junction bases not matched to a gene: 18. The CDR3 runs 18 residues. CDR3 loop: CASSVGLRDSSSTYGYTF. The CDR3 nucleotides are TGTGCCAGCAGCGTTGGACTTCGGGACAGCTCTTCGACTTATGGCTACACCTTC.

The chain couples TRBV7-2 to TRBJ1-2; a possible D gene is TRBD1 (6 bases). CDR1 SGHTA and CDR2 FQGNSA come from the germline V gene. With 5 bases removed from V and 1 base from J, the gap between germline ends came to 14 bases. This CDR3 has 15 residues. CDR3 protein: CASSPPGDVNYGYTF. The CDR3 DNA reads TGTGCCAGCAGCCCCCCAGGGGACGTTAACTATGGCTACACCTTC.

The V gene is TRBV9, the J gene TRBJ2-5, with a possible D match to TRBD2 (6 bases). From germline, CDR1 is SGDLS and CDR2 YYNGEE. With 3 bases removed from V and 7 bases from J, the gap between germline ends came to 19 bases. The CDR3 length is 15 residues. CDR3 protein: CASSAFGGDSATQYF. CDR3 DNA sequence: TGTGCCAGCAGCGCCTTTGGCGGGGATTCGGCGACCCAGTACTTC.

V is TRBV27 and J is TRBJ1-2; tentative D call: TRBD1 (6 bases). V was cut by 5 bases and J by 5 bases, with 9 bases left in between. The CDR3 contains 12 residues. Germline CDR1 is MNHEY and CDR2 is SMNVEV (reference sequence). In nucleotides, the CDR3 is TGTGCCAGCAGTCCGGACAGATATGGCTACACCTTC. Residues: CASSPDRYGYTF.

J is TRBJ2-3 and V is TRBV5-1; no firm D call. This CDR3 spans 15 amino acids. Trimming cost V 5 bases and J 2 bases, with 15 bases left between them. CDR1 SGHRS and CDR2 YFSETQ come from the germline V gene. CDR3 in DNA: TGCGCCAGCAGACGGTATACCCTGCACACAGATACGCAGTATTTT. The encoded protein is CASRRYTLHTDTQYF.

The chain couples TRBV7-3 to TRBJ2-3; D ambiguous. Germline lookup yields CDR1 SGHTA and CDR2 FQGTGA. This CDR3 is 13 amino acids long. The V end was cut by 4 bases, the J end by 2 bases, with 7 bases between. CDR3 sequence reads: CASSSADTDTQYF. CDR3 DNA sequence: TGTGCCAGCAGCTCCGCGGACACAGATACGCAGTATTTT.

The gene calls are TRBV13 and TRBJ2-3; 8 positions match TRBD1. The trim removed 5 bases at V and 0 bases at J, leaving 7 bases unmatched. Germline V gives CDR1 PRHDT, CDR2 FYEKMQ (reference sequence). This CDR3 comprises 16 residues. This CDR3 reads CASSPWTGISTDTQYF. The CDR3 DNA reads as TGTGCCAGCAGCCCTTGGACAGGGATTAGCACAGATACGCAGTATTTT. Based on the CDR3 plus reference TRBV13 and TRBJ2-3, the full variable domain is AAGVIQSPRHLIKEKRETATLKCYPIPRHDTVYWYQQGPGQDPQFLISFYEKMQSDKGSIPDRFSAQQFSDYHSELNMSSLELGDSALYFCASSPWTGISTDTQYFGPGTRLTVL.

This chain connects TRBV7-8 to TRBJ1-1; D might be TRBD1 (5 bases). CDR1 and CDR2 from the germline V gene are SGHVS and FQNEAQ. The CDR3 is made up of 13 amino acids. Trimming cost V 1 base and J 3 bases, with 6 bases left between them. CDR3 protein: CASSLEGDTEAFF. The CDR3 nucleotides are TGTGCCAGCAGCTTAGAAGGGGACACTGAAGCTTTCTTT.

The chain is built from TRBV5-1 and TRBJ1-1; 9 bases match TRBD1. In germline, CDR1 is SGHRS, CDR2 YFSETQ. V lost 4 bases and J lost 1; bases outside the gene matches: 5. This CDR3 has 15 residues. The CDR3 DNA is TGCGCCAGCAGCGAGGGACAGGGTTGGAACACTGAAGCTTTCTTT. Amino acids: CASSEGQGWNTEAFF. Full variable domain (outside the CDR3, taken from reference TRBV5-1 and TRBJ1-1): KAGVTQTPRYLIKTRGQQVTLSCSPISGHRSVSWYQQTPGQGLQFLFEYFSETQRNKGNFPGRFSGRQFSNSRSEMNVSTLELGDSALYLCASSEGQGWNTEAFFGQGTRLTVV.

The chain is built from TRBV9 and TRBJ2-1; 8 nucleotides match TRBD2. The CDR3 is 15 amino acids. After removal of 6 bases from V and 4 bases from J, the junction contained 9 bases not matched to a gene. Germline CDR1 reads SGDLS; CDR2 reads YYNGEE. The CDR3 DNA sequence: TGTGCCAGCACCCGGGGAAGCGGGGGTTACAATGAGCAGTTCTTC. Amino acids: CASTRGSGGYNEQFF.

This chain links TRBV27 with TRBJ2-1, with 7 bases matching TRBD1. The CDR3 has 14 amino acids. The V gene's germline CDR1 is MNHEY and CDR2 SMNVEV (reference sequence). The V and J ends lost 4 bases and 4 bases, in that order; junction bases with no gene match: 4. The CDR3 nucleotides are TGTGCCAGCAGTTACCAGACAGGGTACAATGAGCAGTTCTTC. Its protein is CASSYQTGYNEQFF.

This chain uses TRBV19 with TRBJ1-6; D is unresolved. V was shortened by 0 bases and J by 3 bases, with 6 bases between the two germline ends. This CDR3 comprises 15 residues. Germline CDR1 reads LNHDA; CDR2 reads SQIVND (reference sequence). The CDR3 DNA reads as TGTGCCAGTAGTATAGACAGGATCTATAATTCACCCCTCCACTTT. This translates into CASSIDRIYNSPLHF.

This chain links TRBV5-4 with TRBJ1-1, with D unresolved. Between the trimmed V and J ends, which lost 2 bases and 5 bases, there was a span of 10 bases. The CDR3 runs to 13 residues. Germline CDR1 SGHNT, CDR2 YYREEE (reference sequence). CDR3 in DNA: TGTGCCAGCAGCTTCTCCCTCGGGACTGAAGCTTTCTTT. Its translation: CASSFSLGTEAFF.

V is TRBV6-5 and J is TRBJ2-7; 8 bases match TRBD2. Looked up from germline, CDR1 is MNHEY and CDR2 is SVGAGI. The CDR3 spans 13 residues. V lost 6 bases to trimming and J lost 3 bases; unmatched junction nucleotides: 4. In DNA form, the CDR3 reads TGTGCCAGCAGAGGAAGCGGGAGCTACGAGCAGTACTTC. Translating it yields CASRGSGSYEQYF.